This entry lists 25 T cell receptor beta chains sequenced from one sample in a study of blood T cell repertoires in COVID-19. TCRdb's table, derived via immunoSEQ multiplex PCR, lists solely in-frame clones and lacks some. The sample has about 36,000 clones, around four fifths seen once. The specimen was peripheral blood. These receptors originate from a human donor in a cohort sampled during active COVID-19.

The chain uses TRBV4-2 and TRBJ1-4; perhaps TRBD1 as D (6 bases). Germline lookup yields CDR1 LGHNA and CDR2 YNFKEQ. The CDR3 has 16 residues. The V and J ends lost 0 bases and 3 bases respectively, with 11 bases between them. The CDR3 DNA follows: TGTGCCAGCAGCCAAGATCAACAGGGTGCTAATGAAAAACTGTTTTTT. It yields the protein CASSQDQQGANEKLFF.

The CDR3 region has the DNA TGCGCCAGCAGCCAAGAGTTTACAGTTGTCACCTTC. Amino acids: CASSQEFTVVTF. The chain is built from TRBV4-3 and TRBJ1-2; D not certain. Trimming left V 0 bases short and J 13 bases short, with 12 bases between. The CDR3 covers 12 residues. Germline V CDR1 and CDR2: LGHNA, YSLEER.

This clone appeared a few times. The gene calls are TRBV19 and TRBJ1-2; no definite D call. This CDR3 is 14 amino acids long. CDR1 and CDR2 from the germline V gene are LNHDA and SQIVND (reference sequence). With 5 bases removed from V and 2 bases from J, the gap between germline ends came to 12 bases. The CDR3 DNA sequence: TGTGCCAGTAGTCCCTCCACGGGAAACTATGGCTACACCTTC. Protein: CASSPSTGNYGYTF.

This clone was counted a single time. The chain joins TRBV6-5 to TRBJ1-2, with D possibly being TRBD1 (5 bases). The CDR3 has 15 amino acids. V was clipped by 5 bases and J by 2 bases, with 15 bases between them. Per germline, CDR1 MNHEY and CDR2 SVGAGI. The CDR3 sequence is CASSRDGLTNYGYTF. The CDR3 DNA is TGTGCCAGCAGTCGGGACGGACTAACCAACTATGGCTACACCTTC.

The chain links TRBV6-2 or TRBV6-3 to TRBJ2-5, with D possibly TRBD2 on 5 matching bases. Trimming took 6 bases from V and 12 from J, leaving 17 bases between them. The CDR3 is 12 amino acids. Germline values: CDR1 MNHEY, CDR2 SVGEGT. The CDR3 region is CASSQSGLVEYF. In DNA form, the CDR3 reads TGTGCCAGCAGCCAATCCGGACTCGTTGAGTACTTC.

The J gene is TRBJ2-7, the V gene TRBV11-3; 8 bases are shared with TRBD1. The germline gives CDR1 SGHNT, CDR2 YENEEA. The CDR3 runs to 14 residues. After removal of 5 bases from V and 7 bases from J, the junction contained 10 bases not matched to a gene. The CDR3 DNA reads TGTGCCAGCAGCGCCGACAGGGGTGTGTTTGAGCAGTACTTC. It specifies CASSADRGVFEQYF.

The table lists this clone with a few counts. V and J are TRBV30 and TRBJ1-4; D is uncertain. From germline, CDR1 is GTSNPN and CDR2 SVGIG (reference sequence). The V gene lost 1 base and the J gene lost 10 bases, with 10 bases spanning the gap. This CDR3 contains 12 residues. CDR3 residues: CAWSAQLGKLFF. CDR3 DNA: TGTGCCTGGAGTGCTCAACTTGGAAAACTGTTTTTT.

The chain uses TRBV4-3 and TRBJ1-3; D possibly corresponds to TRBD1 (6 bases). The CDR3 has 17 amino acids. CDR1 LGHNA and CDR2 YSLEER come from the germline V gene. With 4 bases removed from V and 0 bases from J, the gap between germline ends came to 16 bases. CDR3 sequence reads: CASSLATGLSSGNTIYF. CDR3 sequence (DNA): TGCGCCAGCAGCCTGGCGACAGGACTGAGCTCTGGAAACACCATATATTTT.

J is TRBJ2-5 and V is TRBV30; 11 nucleotides match TRBD1. This CDR3 is built from 19 residues. Germline V CDR1 and CDR2: GTSNPN, SVGIG (reference sequence). Unmatched junction bases numbered 16, after V lost 4 bases and J lost 0 bases. CDR3 residues: CAWTLKGVGGQGDQETQYF. CDR3 in DNA: TGTGCCTGGACCCTCAAAGGAGTTGGGGGACAGGGGGACCAAGAGACCCAGTACTTC.

This chain links TRBV7-9 with TRBJ1-6; the match to TRBD1 covers 8 bases. Trimming took 3 bases from V and 9 from J; bases not matched to a gene: 7. CDR3 size: 15 residues. Germline V gene data show CDR1 as SEHNR and CDR2 as FQNEAQ (reference sequence). The CDR3 region is CASSFGRGRTSPLHF. The CDR3 DNA reads TGTGCCAGCAGCTTCGGCAGGGGGCGTACTTCACCCCTCCACTTT. The whole variable domain, filled in from reference TRBV7-9 and TRBJ1-6, reads DTGVSQNPRHKITKRGQNVTFRCDPISEHNRLYWYRQTLGQGPEFLTYFQNEAQLEKSRLLSDRFSAERPKGSFSTLEIQRTEQGDSAMYLCASSFGRGRTSPLHFGNGTRLTVT.

The rearrangement joins TRBV2 to TRBJ1-2; TRBD1 matches 12 bases. The CDR3 has 18 amino acids. V shed 2 bases and J 4 bases; nucleotides not matched to a gene: 11. Germline V gives CDR1 SNHLY, CDR2 FYNNEI. CDR3 sequence reads: CASSESGDRGHPSYGYTF. As DNA, the CDR3 is TGTGCCAGCAGTGAATCTGGGGACAGGGGGCACCCCAGCTATGGCTACACCTTC. The complete variable domain, with remaining parts taken from reference TRBV2 and TRBJ1-2, reads EPEVTQTPSHQVTQMGQEVILRCVPISNHLYFYWYRQILGQKVEFLVSFYNNEISEKSEIFDDQFSVERPDGSNFTLKIRSTKLEDSAMYFCASSESGDRGHPSYGYTFGSGTRLTVV.

This sequence joins TRBV6-5 and TRBJ1-5; 7 positions agree with TRBD1. This CDR3 region has 14 residues. J gave up 5 bases and V 6 bases, and 7 bases lay outside the gene matches. Germline V gives CDR1 MNHEY, CDR2 SVGAGI. In nucleotides, the CDR3 is TGTGCCAGCAGCGAGGGACAGACTTATCAGCCCCAGCATTTT. This codes for CASSEGQTYQPQHF.

This clone was found once. The genes are TRBV12-5 and TRBJ1-3; D unresolved. The length of the CDR3 is 14 residues. V shed 5 bases and J shed 1 base, with 9 bases lying between them. Germline V lookup: CDR1 LGHNT, CDR2 FRNRAP. CDR3 protein: CASGPTGSGNTIYF. CDR3 in DNA: TGTGCTAGTGGTCCGACGGGGTCTGGAAACACCATATATTTT.

The chain links TRBV6-2 or TRBV6-3 to TRBJ1-5, with D maybe TRBD1 (5 bases). Germline V gene sequence: CDR1 MNHEY, CDR2 SVGEGT. The CDR3 extends over 16 amino acids. The V and J ends lost 2 bases and 6 bases respectively, with 17 bases between them. The CDR3 DNA reads TGTGCCAGCAGTTACGGGGGGAACCTTTTTTCTCAGCCCCAGCATTTT. Amino acids: CASSYGGNLFSQPQHF.

This chain connects TRBV9 to TRBJ2-7; 10 positions agree with TRBD1. Germline V lookup: CDR1 SGDLS, CDR2 YYNGEE. The junction had 7 bases not matched to a gene; V was cut back by 0 bases and J by 4 bases. This CDR3 is 16 amino acids long. The CDR3 loop reads CASSVELGTGVYEQYF. The DNA of the CDR3 is TGTGCCAGCAGCGTAGAACTCGGGACAGGGGTTTACGAGCAGTACTTC.

This chain connects TRBV19 to TRBJ2-7, with TRBD1 matching 9 bases. Germline lookup yields CDR1 LNHDA and CDR2 SQIVND (reference sequence). V dropped 5 bases and J dropped 3; count of bases not matched to a gene: 11. The CDR3 is 16 amino acids. The DNA of the CDR3 is TGTGCCAGTAGTGGCAGACAGGGGGGAAATCTCTACGAGCAGTACTTC. Translating gives CASSGRQGGNLYEQYF.

This rearrangement joins TRBV2 to TRBJ1-1; D gene uncertain. V was cut by 7 bases and J by 4 bases, with 13 bases left in between. This CDR3 has 13 amino acids. Germline CDR1 is SNHLY and CDR2 is FYNNEI. This chain's CDR3 is CASTPRAGTEAFF. Here the CDR3 DNA reads TGTGCCAGCACTCCCCGTGCCGGCACTGAAGCTTTCTTT.

The chain recombines TRBV24-1 with TRBJ2-2; no clear D. The CDR3 has 12 amino acids. The germline V gene encodes CDR1 KGHDR and CDR2 SFDVKD. V was clipped by 8 bases and J by 4 bases, with 7 bases between them. This CDR3 is CATKSGTGELFF. The CDR3 nucleotides read TGTGCCACCAAGAGTGGCACCGGGGAGCTGTTTTTT.

V usage is TRBV27 and J usage is TRBJ2-7, with a weak D call TRBD1 (6 bases). This CDR3 comprises 11 residues. Germline-derived CDR1 and CDR2 are MNHEY and SMNVEV (reference sequence). Trimming stripped 4 bases from V and 6 bases from J, with 7 bases between. The CDR3 DNA sequence: TGTGCCAGCAGTTCCAGGGGCGAGCAGTACTTC. This codes for CASSSRGEQYF.

This chain links TRBV23-1 with TRBJ2-5; TRBD1 might be the D (5 bases). TRBV23-1 is known as an ORF, though its function is uncertain. CDR3 length equals 15 residues. Trimming shortened V by 1 base and J by 4 bases, and 13 bases separated the two germline ends. CDR3: CASSQWPGPGETQYF. The CDR3 nucleotides are TGCGCCAGCAGTCAATGGCCAGGGCCTGGAGAGACCCAGTACTTC.

This chain joins TRBV7-9 and TRBJ1-1; D gene unclear. Germline V gene lookup returns CDR1 SEHNR and CDR2 FQNEAQ (reference sequence). The CDR3 loop spans 13 amino acids. Trimming pared 2 bases from V and 0 bases from J, leaving 4 bases between. This chain's CDR3 is CASSLLVNTEAFF. The CDR3 DNA is TGTGCCAGCAGCTTATTAGTGAACACTGAAGCTTTCTTT.

The chain couples TRBV20-1 to TRBJ2-1; tentative D call: TRBD2 (6 bases). Between the trimmed V and J ends, which lost 3 bases and 0 bases, there was a span of 21 bases. CDR1 DFQATT and CDR2 SNEGSKA come from the germline V gene (reference sequence). CDR3 length equals 18 residues. CDR3 protein: CSASQRVRRQSSYNEQFF. CDR3 coding DNA: TGCAGTGCTAGTCAGCGGGTTCGACGACAGAGCTCCTACAATGAGCAGTTCTTC.

The chain has TRBV6-5 and TRBJ1-1, with a tentative D call TRBD1 (5 bases). The CDR3 is 11 amino acids. The germline V gene encodes CDR1 MNHEY and CDR2 SVGAGI. Deletions cut 7 bases from V and 11 bases from J, with 14 bases between. The CDR3 bases are TGTGCCAGCACCCAGGGTGTGGAGGCTTTCTTT. Amino acid sequence: CASTQGVEAFF.

The chain has TRBV5-6 and TRBJ1-6; 7 bases fit TRBD1. The germline V gene encodes CDR1 SGHDT and CDR2 YYEEEE. Trimming at V came to 3 bases and at J to 10 bases, leaving 4 bases not matched to a gene. The CDR3 sequence is 13 residues long. The CDR3 region is CASSWDSKSPLHF. The DNA for the CDR3 is TGTGCCAGCAGCTGGGACAGCAAATCACCCCTCCACTTT.

J is TRBJ2-5 and V is TRBV9, with D perhaps TRBD2 (5 bases). This CDR3 is built from 15 residues. Trimming cost V 5 bases and J 5 bases, with 19 bases left between them. Germline lookup yields CDR1 SGDLS and CDR2 YYNGEE. The CDR3 nucleotides are TGTGCCAGCAGTTATGAGGGTGGCCGATGGGAGACCCAGTACTTC. Translation: CASSYEGGRWETQYF.